The 20 T cell receptor beta chains reported below all come from one sample, sequenced in a study of vaccination effects on CD4 cells after COVID-19. Pools of viral peptides were used by the ViraFEST assay to expand antigen-specific CD4+ T cells ahead of sequencing. It was after 10 days of culture that CD4+ T cells were isolated. All study participants received two doses of BNT162b2 or mRNA-1273 vaccine. For these receptors, no antigen is known. The repertoire was sequenced with immunoSEQ multiplex PCR; TCRdb's copy has only in-frame clones and lacks some. The data contain under 85,000 clones, around four fifths of them singletons. This specimen was CD4+ T cells from PBMCs cultured with HCoV-OC43 spike peptides, taken after COVID-19 vaccination. The subset is: HCoV-OC43 spike overlapping peptide pool stimulation. The origin of the receptors is a human donor who received a COVID-19 vaccine.

The V call is TRBV5-1, the J call TRBJ1-1; 8 nucleotides match TRBD1. CDR1 is SGHRS and CDR2 is YFSETQ in the germline V gene. V was clipped by 4 bases and J by 3 bases; unmatched bases: 8. This CDR3 has 15 residues. The CDR3 loop is CASSPSGGADTEAFF. The DNA for the CDR3 is TGCGCCAGCAGCCCCTCAGGGGGCGCGGACACTGAAGCTTTCTTT.

This rearrangement joins TRBV5-1 to TRBJ2-2; tentatively, D is TRBD2 (6 bases). The CDR3 extends over 16 amino acids. The V gene's germline CDR1 is SGHRS and CDR2 YFSETQ. V lost 0 bases and J 7 bases, leaving 16 bases between the germline ends. The CDR3 here is CASSLEWPLDYGELFF. The DNA for the CDR3 is TGCGCCAGCAGCTTGGAATGGCCGTTGGACTACGGGGAGCTGTTTTTT.

This clone was recorded a few times. The chain joins TRBV30 to TRBJ1-6; D not resolved. This CDR3 is 12 amino acids long. Germline V gives CDR1 GTSNPN, CDR2 SVGIG (reference sequence). The V gene lost 4 bases and the J gene lost 13 bases, with 14 bases spanning the gap. The DNA of the CDR3 is TGTGCCTGGAATACACCCTTGATCCCCCTCCACTTT. This encodes CAWNTPLIPLHF.

This clone was observed a single time. The V call is TRBV2, the J call TRBJ2-1; D call uncertain. The CDR3 length is 13 residues. V was cut by 4 bases and J by 4 bases, with 8 bases left in between. Looked up from germline, CDR1 is SNHLY and CDR2 is FYNNEI. The CDR3 DNA reads as TGTGCCAGCAGTGTTAGGTTTTACAATGAGCAGTTCTTC. It codes for CASSVRFYNEQFF.

This clone was seen a single time. This chain joins TRBV5-1 and TRBJ2-5; D might be TRBD2 (6 bases). V was shortened by 10 bases and J by 4 bases, with 20 bases between the two germline ends. Germline assignment: CDR1 SGHRS and CDR2 YFSETQ. CDR3 length: 14 amino acids. CDR3 residues: CASTLRRGSETQYF. CDR3 in DNA: TGCGCCTCAACCCTCAGACGGGGGTCAGAGACCCAGTACTTC.

This clone is medium-sized (0.01 to 0.1%) in the sample. V is TRBV6-2 or TRBV6-3 and J is TRBJ2-7; D perhaps matches TRBD1 (6 bases). The V and J ends lost 6 bases and 3 bases respectively, with 12 bases between them. Germline assignment: CDR1 MNHEY and CDR2 SVGEGT. This CDR3 spans 13 amino acids. The CDR3 nucleotides are TGTGCCAGCAGCATAACAGGGTTCTACGAGCAGTACGTC. Amino acid sequence: CASSITGFYEQYV.

V gene TRBV2 combines with J gene TRBJ2-5; D gene uncertain. Germline V gene sequence: CDR1 SNHLY, CDR2 FYNNEI. The length of the CDR3 is 12 residues. V lost 6 bases and J lost 5, with 10 bases in between. The CDR3 coding sequence is TGTGCCAGCAGGGAAATACCCGAGACCCAGTACTTC. Amino acid sequence: CASREIPETQYF.

This chain uses TRBV18 with TRBJ1-5; unclear D gene. This CDR3 is built from 17 residues. Germline lookup yields CDR1 KGHSH and CDR2 LQKENI. Trimming took 5 bases from V and 1 from J, leaving 18 bases between them. CDR3 residues: CASSSGPPGGSNQPQHF. The CDR3, as DNA: TGTGCCAGCTCATCGGGTCCCCCAGGTGGGAGCAATCAGCCCCAGCATTTT.

The rearrangement joins TRBV19 to TRBJ1-2, with D possibly TRBD1 on 5 matching bases. V lost 9 bases, J lost 0 bases, and 14 bases lay in between. Germline V gene data show CDR1 as LNHDA and CDR2 as SQIVND (reference sequence). The CDR3 is 14 residues long. The CDR3 nucleotides are TGTGCCAGCAAAACACAGGCCACTAACTATGGCTACACCTTC. Protein product: CASKTQATNYGYTF.

The CDR3 sequence: CASSRSRLSETQYF. The CDR3 DNA is TGTGCCAGTAGTCGAAGTAGGCTCAGTGAGACCCAGTACTTC. The chain recombines TRBV19 with TRBJ2-5; D is ambiguous. CDR1 is LNHDA and CDR2 is SQIVND in the germline V gene (reference sequence). V was pared by 5 bases and J by 5 bases, with 15 bases between. This CDR3 has 14 amino acids.

J is TRBJ1-1 and V is TRBV6-5; a possible D gene is TRBD1 (6 bases). Germline-derived CDR1 and CDR2 are MNHEY and SVGAGI. Trimming cost V 8 bases and J 4 bases, with 17 bases left between them. The CDR3 is 14 residues long. This CDR3 is CASLGAFGGTEAFF. CDR3 bases: TGTGCCAGCCTGGGGGCCTTTGGGGGCACTGAAGCTTTCTTT.

The chain couples TRBV19 to TRBJ1-4; 8 nucleotides agree with TRBD1. From germline, CDR1 is LNHDA and CDR2 SQIVND (reference sequence). The CDR3 covers 16 residues. The trim removed 5 bases at V and 0 bases at J, leaving 5 bases unmatched. The CDR3 spells CASSVDRGATNEKLFF. CDR3 nucleotides: TGTGCCAGTAGTGTCGACAGGGGAGCAACTAATGAAAAACTGTTTTTT. The full variable domain, completed using reference TRBV19 and TRBJ1-4, is DGGITQSPKYLFRKEGQNVTLSCEQNLNHDAMYWYRQDPGQGLRLIYYSQIVNDFQKGDIAEGYSVSREKKESFPLTVTSAQKNPTAFYLCASSVDRGATNEKLFFGSGTQLSVL.

This clone was found a few times. The chain carries TRBV28 and TRBJ1-1; D is unclear. Trimming took off 2 bases at V and 12 bases at J, with 13 bases between the two ends. In germline, CDR1 is MDHEN, CDR2 SYDVKM. The CDR3 has 12 amino acids. Written as DNA, the CDR3 is TGTGCCAGCAGTTTACGTATTTCAGAGACTTTCTTT. Translated: CASSLRISETFF.

The chain joins TRBV24-1 to TRBJ2-2, with D unresolved. Germline V CDR1 and CDR2: KGHDR, SFDVKD. V was clipped by 4 bases and J by 6 bases, with 11 bases between them. The CDR3 extends over 14 amino acids. Written as DNA, the CDR3 is TGTGCCACCAGTGAACCCCACAATCCCGGGGAGCTGTTTTTT. Translation: CATSEPHNPGELFF.

The genes are TRBV7-9 and TRBJ1-1, with D uncertain. The CDR3 sequence is 15 residues long. Trimming shortened V by 0 bases and J by 4 bases, and 12 bases separated the two germline ends. From germline, CDR1 is SEHNR and CDR2 FQNEAQ (reference sequence). CDR3 amino acids: CASSLALGEPTEAFF. DNA for the CDR3: TGTGCCAGCAGCTTAGCGCTAGGAGAGCCCACTGAAGCTTTCTTT.

This chain uses TRBV7-2 with TRBJ2-3; a weak D match, TRBD1 (5 bases). Looked up from germline, CDR1 is SGHTA and CDR2 is FQGNSA. V was pared by 5 bases and J by 4 bases, with 10 bases between. The CDR3 totals 13 residues. The CDR3 loop is CASSTQGPDTQYF. Written as DNA, the CDR3 is TGTGCCAGCAGCACGCAGGGTCCAGATACGCAGTATTTT.

V gene TRBV24-1 combines with J gene TRBJ2-5; the match to TRBD2 covers 7 bases. This CDR3 contains 14 residues. With V trimmed by 9 bases and J by 0 bases, 6 bases remained unmatched. Germline V lookup: CDR1 KGHDR, CDR2 SFDVKD. The CDR3 nucleotides read TGTGCCACCGGAAGAGCGGGGAACCAAGAGACCCAGTACTTC. Protein sequence: CATGRAGNQETQYF.

The chain links TRBV28 to TRBJ1-1; the D is unclear. This CDR3 spans 14 amino acids. Germline V gene sequence: CDR1 MDHEN, CDR2 SYDVKM. Trimming took 3 bases from V and 1 from J, leaving 9 bases between them. Here the CDR3 DNA reads TGTGCCAGCAGTTTCCTTTCAGGGAACACTGAAGCTTTCTTT. Amino acid sequence: CASSFLSGNTEAFF.

This clone was detected only a few times. The chain recombines TRBV5-1 with TRBJ1-3; the D is unclear. Trimming pared 0 bases from V and 0 bases from J, leaving 7 bases between. The V gene's germline CDR1 is SGHRS and CDR2 YFSETQ. CDR3 length: 15 amino acids. The CDR3 here is CASSLDGSSGNTIYF. The CDR3 coding sequence is TGCGCCAGCAGCTTGGACGGGAGCTCTGGAAACACCATATATTTT.

The chain carries TRBV9 and TRBJ2-7; 7 bases match TRBD1. The CDR3 is 13 residues long. Trimming took 0 bases from V and 6 from J; bases not matched to a gene: 3. Looked up from germline, CDR1 is SGDLS and CDR2 is YYNGEE. The CDR3 DNA reads as TGTGCCAGCAGCGTAGCGCCAGGGGGCGAGCAGTACGTC. Translated, it gives CASSVAPGGEQYV.